These 26 T cell receptor beta chains were all obtained from the same sample, sequenced in a study of CD8 T cells in Susac syndrome. Random hexamers served to reverse transcribe about 0.45 to 1 ug RNA. MiXCR, applied by TCRdb to the immunoSEQ multiplex PCR reads, yields one record per CDR3 protein. The profile shows about 26,000 distinct CDR3 sequences, 85% to 95% of them singletons. The sample taken for sequencing was CD8+ T cells from PBMCs. Source of these receptors: a human donor in good health.

This chain uses TRBV24-1 with TRBJ2-3; perhaps TRBD2 as D (6 bases). The CDR3 consists of 15 residues. V was clipped by 9 bases and J by 2 bases, with 17 bases between them. The germline CDR1 and CDR2 sequences are KGHDR and SFDVKD. CDR3 nucleotide sequence: TGTGCCACCTCCTTGGGGGGATCGGCCACAGATACGCAGTATTTT. As protein: CATSLGGSATDTQYF.

The rearrangement joins TRBV6-1 to TRBJ2-1; TRBD2 agrees at 15 bases. Germline CDR1 MNHNS, CDR2 SASEGT. With V trimmed by 6 bases and J by 6 bases, 9 bases remained unmatched. This CDR3 contains 17 residues. Here the CDR3 reads CASRAGTSGGIGNEQFF. Written as DNA, the CDR3 is TGTGCCAGCAGGGCCGGGACTAGCGGGGGGATCGGCAATGAGCAGTTCTTC.

The genes are TRBV4-3 and TRBJ1-1; D is perhaps TRBD1 (5 bases). CDR1 LGHNA and CDR2 YSLEER come from the germline V gene. The germline V and J ends were trimmed by 2 bases and 7 bases, with 11 bases remaining between them. The CDR3 spans 13 residues. CDR3 in amino acids: CASSQTRGSEAFF. The CDR3 bases are TGCGCCAGCAGCCAAACCCGGGGGAGTGAAGCTTTCTTT.

V and J are TRBV25-1 and TRBJ2-1, with TRBD2 matching 7 bases. Per germline, CDR1 MGHDK and CDR2 SYGVNS. Unmatched junction bases numbered 17, after V lost 4 bases and J lost 5 bases. There are 18 residues in the CDR3. This chain's CDR3 is CASSATRLTSRFDNEQFF. The CDR3 DNA sequence: TGTGCCAGCAGTGCCACCCGCCTGACTAGCCGATTTGACAATGAGCAGTTCTTC.

The chain has TRBV15 and TRBJ2-3, with D possibly matching TRBD2 (5 bases). The CDR3 contains 13 residues. V was clipped by 5 bases and J by 3 bases, with 9 bases between them. Germline V gives CDR1 LNHNV, CDR2 YYDKDF (reference sequence). The CDR3 loop reads CATSFGGTDTQYF. Written as DNA, the CDR3 is TGTGCCACCAGCTTTGGAGGTACAGATACGCAGTATTTT. The whole variable domain, remainder taken from reference TRBV15 and TRBJ2-3, is DAMVIQNPRYQVTQFGKPVTLSCSQTLNHNVMYWYQQKSSQAPKLLFHYYDKDFNNEADTPDNFQSRRPNTSFCFLDIRSPGLGDTAMYLCATSFGGTDTQYFGPGTRLTVL.

J is TRBJ2-1 and V is TRBV7-9; either TRBD1 or TRBD2 may supply D (6 bases each). Germline CDR1 SEHNR, CDR2 FQNEAQ (reference sequence). Trimming cost V 5 bases and J 4 bases, with 21 bases left between them. The CDR3 is 17 amino acids. The CDR3 DNA follows: TGTGCCAGCAGCCCTCGAGGAGGGGGACCGGGTTACAATGAGCAGTTCTTC. Its protein product is CASSPRGGGPGYNEQFF.

The V call is TRBV29-1, the J call TRBJ2-1; D is unclear. This CDR3 region has 11 residues. The germline gives CDR1 SQVTM, CDR2 ANQGSEA. The germline V and J ends were trimmed by 7 bases and 5 bases, with 9 bases remaining between them. The CDR3 sequence is CSATLNNEQFF. The CDR3 DNA follows: TGCAGCGCCACCCTCAACAATGAGCAGTTCTTC.

The V gene is TRBV5-1, the J gene TRBJ2-3; weak D call: TRBD2 (6 bases). Trimming left V 0 bases short and J 0 bases short, with 11 bases between. The CDR3 is 16 residues long. Germline lookup yields CDR1 SGHRS and CDR2 YFSETQ. CDR3 coding DNA: TGCGCCAGCAGCTTGGTGGCGGGAACTAGCACAGATACGCAGTATTTT. It translates to CASSLVAGTSTDTQYF.

The rearrangement links TRBV29-1 to TRBJ2-3, with TRBD2 matching 10 bases. V gave up 5 bases and J gave up 4 bases; unmatched junction bases: 6. Germline values: CDR1 SQVTM, CDR2 ANQGSEA. The CDR3 runs to 14 residues. CDR3 loop: CSVSSAGGSDTQYF. As DNA, the CDR3 is TGCAGCGTTTCCTCAGCGGGGGGGTCAGATACGCAGTATTTT.

The chain's CDR3 is CASSVVAGALYNEQFF. The CDR3 DNA is TGTGCCAGCAGCGTTGTAGCGGGGGCCTTATACAATGAGCAGTTCTTC. The chain has TRBV7-9 and TRBJ2-1; TRBD2 matches 9 bases. The CDR3 is 16 residues long. J lost 4 bases, V lost 5 bases, and 9 bases had no gene match. Germline-derived CDR1 and CDR2 are SEHNR and FQNEAQ (reference sequence). The whole variable domain, remainder taken from reference TRBV7-9 and TRBJ2-1, is DTGVSQNPRHKITKRGQNVTFRCDPISEHNRLYWYRQTLGQGPEFLTYFQNEAQLEKSRLLSDRFSAERPKGSFSTLEIQRTEQGDSAMYLCASSVVAGALYNEQFFGPGTRLTVL.

The CDR3 nucleotides are TGTGCCAGCAGCTTATTCCCCGGACAGGCCAACTATGGCTACACCTTC. Translated, it gives CASSLFPGQANYGYTF. The chain is built from TRBV7-2 and TRBJ1-2, with 7 bases identical to TRBD1. Germline V gives CDR1 SGHTA, CDR2 FQGNSA. J lost 2 bases, V lost 2 bases, and 8 bases had no gene match. The CDR3 consists of 16 residues.

The chain couples TRBV12-3 or TRBV12-4 to TRBJ2-7; 8 nucleotides match TRBD1. V was pared by 6 bases and J by 6 bases, with 10 bases of the junction left unmatched. The CDR3 consists of 14 residues. In nucleotides, the CDR3 is TGTGCCAGCAGCCTTCAGGGGGCTTCGACCGAGCAGTACTTC. It encodes CASSLQGASTEQYF.

The chain carries TRBV12-3 or TRBV12-4 and TRBJ2-3; the D gene is possibly TRBD2 (6 bases). The CDR3 has 15 amino acids. With 2 bases removed from V and 0 bases from J, the gap between germline ends came to 9 bases. CDR3 amino acids: CASSLLARSTDTQYF. In DNA form, the CDR3 reads TGTGCCAGCAGTTTACTAGCGCGGAGCACAGATACGCAGTATTTT.

DNA for the CDR3: TGTGCCAGCAGTTATTTCGGCCTCCTCGAGCAGTTCTTC. Its translation: CASSYFGLLEQFF. This chain connects TRBV6-2 or TRBV6-3 to TRBJ2-1; D not resolved. Between the trimmed V and J ends, which lost 3 bases and 10 bases, there was a span of 13 bases. The germline V gene encodes CDR1 MNHEY and CDR2 SVGEGT. The CDR3 runs to 13 residues.

The chain carries TRBV27 and TRBJ2-6; possible D gene TRBD1, 7 bases. The CDR3 runs 16 residues. The germline V gene encodes CDR1 MNHEY and CDR2 SMNVEV (reference sequence). Trimming removed 4 bases from V and 12 bases from J, with 22 bases in between. The CDR3 bases are TGTGCCAGCAGTTCTCGCGGCGGGACAGCCGGCAGCGTCCTGACTTTC. Protein: CASSSRGGTAGSVLTF. Filled out from reference TRBV27 and TRBJ2-6, the complete variable domain reads EAQVTQNPRYLITVTGKKLTVTCSQNMNHEYMSWYRQDPGLGLRQIYYSMNVEVTDKGDVPEGYKVSRKEKRNFPLILESPSPNQTSLYFCASSSRGGTAGSVLTFGAGSRLTVL.

The V gene is TRBV20-1, the J gene TRBJ2-5, with 7 bases aligning to TRBD2. The CDR3 covers 14 residues. The germline V gene has CDR1 DFQATT and CDR2 SNEGSKA (reference sequence). The V gene end was trimmed by 6 bases and the J gene end by 7 bases; junction bases not matched to a gene: 14. The CDR3 sequence is CSAPPTSSLWTQYF. The DNA for the CDR3 is TGCAGTGCCCCCCCGACTAGCTCTCTGTGGACCCAGTACTTC.

V gene TRBV4-3 combines with J gene TRBJ2-1, with D uncertain. V dropped 4 bases and J dropped 5 bases, with 12 bases sitting between them. Germline values: CDR1 LGHNA, CDR2 YSLEER. This CDR3 has 14 amino acids. The CDR3 region is CASSPARANNEQFF. The DNA for the CDR3 is TGCGCCAGCAGCCCCGCCCGGGCCAACAATGAGCAGTTCTTC.

This clonotype was recorded once. The chain has TRBV4-3 and TRBJ2-1, with 9 bases aligning to TRBD2. This CDR3 has 16 residues. The junction had 3 bases not matched to a gene; V was cut back by 1 base and J by 2 bases. Germline-derived CDR1 and CDR2 are LGHNA and YSLEER. The CDR3 reads CASSQVAGEPYNEQFF. The CDR3 DNA sequence: TGCGCCAGCAGCCAAGTAGCGGGGGAACCCTACAATGAGCAGTTCTTC.

V is TRBV7-8 and J is TRBJ2-6; 8 bases match TRBD1. This CDR3 is 16 amino acids long. Germline V lookup: CDR1 SGHVS, CDR2 FQNEAQ. The junction had 3 bases not matched to a gene; V was cut back by 5 bases and J by 0 bases. CDR3 amino acids: CASSIDRGSGANVLTF. Written as DNA, the CDR3 is TGTGCCAGCAGCATTGACAGGGGCTCTGGGGCCAACGTCCTGACTTTC.

V and J are TRBV6-4 and TRBJ2-1; D is possibly TRBD1 or TRBD2 (5 bases each). This CDR3 is 15 amino acids long. The germline V gene encodes CDR1 MRHNA and CDR2 SNTAGT. With 5 bases removed from V and 0 bases from J, the gap between germline ends came to 11 bases. The CDR3, as DNA: TGTGCCAGCAGTCCTCAGGGAGACTCCTACAATGAGCAGTTCTTC. Its protein product is CASSPQGDSYNEQFF.

The CDR3 protein is CASSEGKAEPGLLEAFF. For the CDR3, the DNA is TGTGCCAGCTCAGAGGGGAAGGCCGAACCGGGGCTTCTCGAAGCTTTCTTT. The V and J genes are TRBV7-9 and TRBJ1-1; D is possibly TRBD1 (5 bases). The V and J ends lost 8 bases and 8 bases respectively, with 30 bases between them. The CDR3 sequence is 17 residues long. Germline V CDR1 and CDR2: SEHNR, FQNEAQ (reference sequence).

This chain uses TRBV6-2 or TRBV6-3 with TRBJ2-7; TRBD1 matches at 7 bases. V was pared by 5 bases and J by 4 bases, with 8 bases of the junction left unmatched. The CDR3 covers 14 residues. Germline V gives CDR1 MNHEY, CDR2 SVGEGT. The CDR3 region is CASSPRTGRYEQYF. DNA for the CDR3: TGTGCCAGCAGTCCTCGGACAGGAAGATACGAGCAGTACTTC.

This chain joins TRBV7-2 and TRBJ1-1; the D gene is possibly TRBD1 (5 bases). The V gene's germline CDR1 is SGHTA and CDR2 FQGNSA. V lost 0 bases, J lost 3 bases, and 8 bases lay in between. The CDR3 spans 14 residues. CDR3 in amino acids: CASSLAGADTEAFF. CDR3 coding DNA: TGTGCCAGCAGCTTAGCAGGGGCAGACACTGAAGCTTTCTTT.

The chain joins TRBV7-9 to TRBJ1-1; 10 nucleotides align to TRBD1. Germline V gives CDR1 SEHNR, CDR2 FQNEAQ (reference sequence). This CDR3 comprises 15 residues. V shed 6 bases and J 3 bases; nucleotides not matched to a gene: 7. Written as DNA, the CDR3 is TGTGCCAGCAGGCAAGGAGGGACAGGGGACACTGAAGCTTTCTTT. Its protein is CASRQGGTGDTEAFF.

This clonotype was detected once. The gene calls are TRBV7-2 and TRBJ1-2; weak D call: TRBD1 (5 bases). Germline V CDR1 and CDR2: SGHTA, FQGNSA. The CDR3 extends over 14 amino acids. V gave up 1 base and J gave up 4 bases, with 10 bases separating them. CDR3 protein: CASSLGQGSYGYTF. The DNA of the CDR3 is TGTGCCAGCAGCTTAGGCCAGGGTAGCTATGGCTACACCTTC. The full variable domain, rest sourced from reference TRBV7-2 and TRBJ1-2, is GAGVSQSPSNKVTEKGKDVELRCDPISGHTALYWYRQSLGQGLEFLIYFQGNSAPDKSGLPSDRFSAERTGGSVSTLTIQRTQQEDSAVYLCASSLGQGSYGYTFGSGTRLTVV.

The genes are TRBV7-9 and TRBJ2-3, with D tentatively TRBD2 (6 bases). Germline V gene data show CDR1 as SEHNR and CDR2 as FQNEAQ (reference sequence). This CDR3 comprises 16 residues. Deletions cut 6 bases from V and 3 bases from J, with 19 bases between. Written as DNA, the CDR3 is TGTGCCAGCAGTCGAGTAGCGGCAGTTCAAACAGATACGCAGTATTTT. Its translation is CASSRVAAVQTDTQYF.